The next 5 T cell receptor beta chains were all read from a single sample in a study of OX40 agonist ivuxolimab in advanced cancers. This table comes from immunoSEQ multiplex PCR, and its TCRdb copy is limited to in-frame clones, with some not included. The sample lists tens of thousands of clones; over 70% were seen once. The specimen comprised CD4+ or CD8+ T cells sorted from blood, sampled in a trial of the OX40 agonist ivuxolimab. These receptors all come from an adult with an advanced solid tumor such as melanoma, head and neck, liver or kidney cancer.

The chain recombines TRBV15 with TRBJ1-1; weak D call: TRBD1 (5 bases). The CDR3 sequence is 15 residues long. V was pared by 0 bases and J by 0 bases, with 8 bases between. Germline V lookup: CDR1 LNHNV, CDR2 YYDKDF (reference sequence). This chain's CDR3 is CATSRERQMNTEAFF. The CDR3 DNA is TGTGCCACCAGCAGAGAGCGACAGATGAACACTGAAGCTTTCTTT.

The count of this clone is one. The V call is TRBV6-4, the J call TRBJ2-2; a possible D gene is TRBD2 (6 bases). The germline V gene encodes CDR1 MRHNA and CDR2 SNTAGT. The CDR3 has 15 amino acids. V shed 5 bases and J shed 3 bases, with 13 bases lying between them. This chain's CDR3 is CASSSGDSHTGELFF. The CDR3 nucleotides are TGTGCCAGCAGTTCTGGGGACTCGCACACCGGGGAGCTGTTTTTT.

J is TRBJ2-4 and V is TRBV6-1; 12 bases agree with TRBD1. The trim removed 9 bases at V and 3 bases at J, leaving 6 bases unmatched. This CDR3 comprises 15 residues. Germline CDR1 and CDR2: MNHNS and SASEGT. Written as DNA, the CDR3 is TGTGCCAGTGGGACAGGGGGCGGTGGCAAAAACATTCAGTACTTC. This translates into CASGTGGGGKNIQYF.

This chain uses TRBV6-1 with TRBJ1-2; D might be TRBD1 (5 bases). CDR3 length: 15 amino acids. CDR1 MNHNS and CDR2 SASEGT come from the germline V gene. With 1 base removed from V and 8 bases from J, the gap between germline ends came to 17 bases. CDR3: CASSEEGRRGRGYTF. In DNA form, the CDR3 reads TGTGCCAGCAGTGAAGAGGGACGGAGGGGTCGGGGCTACACCTTC.

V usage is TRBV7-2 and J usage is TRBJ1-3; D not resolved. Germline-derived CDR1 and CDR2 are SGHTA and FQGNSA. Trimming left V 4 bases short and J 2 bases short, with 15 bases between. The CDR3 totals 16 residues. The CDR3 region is CASSSSRVFAGNTIYF. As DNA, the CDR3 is TGTGCCAGCAGCTCTTCAAGGGTATTCGCTGGAAACACCATATATTTT.